The sequence of this T cell receptor (beta chain) was determined in a study of blood T cell repertoires in COVID-19. Whole-study context: Acute and convalescent COVID-19 samples came from the United States, Italy and Spain. PBMCs, B-cell-depleted T cells, or T cells provided the cDNA or gDNA that made up the material.

This clone was seen once. Germline loops: CDR1 MDHEN, CDR2 SYDVKM. Germline trimming cut 5 bases from V and 1 base from J; bases unmatched to any gene: 8. The CDR3 runs to 16 residues. As processed by the authors: Amplification with reference gene primers provided the estimates of nucleated cell counts. The method was immunoSEQ multiplex PCR; TCRdb's version includes in-frame clones alone and lacks a portion of them. V and J calls and clone size follow that table, whereas D and trimming were derived from the DNA. Among 75,000 to 95,000 clones listed, 70% to 90% were seen once. This receptor was obtained from a human donor in a cohort sampled during active COVID-19. The sample comprised peripheral blood. The chain employs TRBV28 and TRBJ2-5; TRBD1 agrees at 9 bases. The CDR3 region has the DNA TGTGCCAGCAGTGCCGGGACAGGGAGTCCCCAAGAGACCCAGTACTTC. It translates to CASSAGTGSPQETQYF.